This T cell receptor beta chain emerged from a study of tumor-infiltrating lymphocytes in primary liver carcinoma. In the study overall: Tumors measured 4.2 to 10 cm and were stage T1-T3 N0M0. Broader study findings: Tumor-adjacent and tumor-blood pairs shared a smaller degree of overlap than tumor region pairs.

Concerning this clonotype itself: No antigen is known for it.

Germline DNA was also extracted, while the blood RNA originated from unsorted whole blood. Presurgery, around 3.9 milliliters of peripheral blood were collected. Germline CDR1 reads SNHLY; CDR2 reads FYNNEI. This CDR3 has 13 residues. The V gene lost 7 bases and the J gene lost 4 bases, with 10 bases spanning the gap. Total RNA (about 500 ng) served as template for TCR beta cDNA synthesis primed by a constant-region primer. It was through three nested multiplex PCR rounds of slightly modified ARM-PCR that TCR beta libraries arose. With TRBV1-TRBV30 forward primers and a C-beta reverse primer, the first two PCR rounds were run for roughly 10 cycles each. TCRdb itself ran the multiplex PCR reads through MiXCR, one entry per CDR3 protein. The table has 250,000 to 400,000 distinct CDR3 sequences, less than 75% seen once.

Sequencing was carried out using peripheral blood. The sequence came from a man aged 40-55 years with primary liver carcinoma and hepatitis B virus infection. The chain uses TRBV2 and TRBJ2-2; perhaps TRBD1 as D (5 bases). This CDR3 reads CASNRGGTGELFF. CDR3 sequence (DNA): TGTGCCAGCAATAGGGGTGGCACCGGGGAGCTGTTTTTT. Supplemented by reference TRBV2 and TRBJ2-2, the full variable domain reads EPEVTQTPSHQVTQMGQEVILRCVPISNHLYFYWYRQILGQKVEFLVSFYNNEISEKSEIFDDQFSVERPDGSNFTLKIRSTKLEDSAMYFCASNRGGTGELFFGEGSRLTVL.